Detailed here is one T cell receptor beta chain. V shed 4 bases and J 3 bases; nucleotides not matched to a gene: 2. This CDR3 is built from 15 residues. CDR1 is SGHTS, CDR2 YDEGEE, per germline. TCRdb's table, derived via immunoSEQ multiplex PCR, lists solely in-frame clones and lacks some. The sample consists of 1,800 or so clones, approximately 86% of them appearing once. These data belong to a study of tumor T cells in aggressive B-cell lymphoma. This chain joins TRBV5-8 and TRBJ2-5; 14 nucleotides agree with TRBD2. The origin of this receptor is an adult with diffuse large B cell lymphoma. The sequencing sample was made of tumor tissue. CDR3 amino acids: CASSAGLAGEETQYF. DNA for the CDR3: TGTGCCAGCAGCGCGGGACTAGCGGGAGAAGAGACCCAGTACTTC.